One sample yielded the 9 T cell receptor beta chains listed below, sequenced in a study of blood T cell repertoires in COVID-19. The method was immunoSEQ multiplex PCR; TCRdb's version includes in-frame clones alone and lacks a portion of them. In the table there are 150,000 to 200,000 clones, 65% to 80% of which are singletons. Sequenced: PBMCs or T cells enriched from blood (not recorded which). The origin of the receptors is a woman aged 45 to 65 with acute COVID-19.

The chain has TRBV4-3 and TRBJ1-1; TRBD1 is a possible D gene (5 bases). The CDR3 contains 17 residues. Germline-derived CDR1 and CDR2 are LGHNA and YSLEER. V lost 0 bases and J lost 1, with 15 bases in between. CDR3 amino acids: CASSQELAGMGNTEAFF. The CDR3 DNA reads as TGCGCCAGCAGCCAAGAACTAGCAGGGATGGGGAACACTGAAGCTTTCTTT.

The rearrangement links TRBV6-5 to TRBJ1-2, with D perhaps TRBD1 (6 bases). The CDR3 contains 15 residues. Per germline, CDR1 MNHEY and CDR2 SVGAGI. Trimming took off 7 bases at V and 3 bases at J, with 18 bases between the two ends. CDR3 loop: CASTKEQGPYYGYTF. In DNA form, the CDR3 reads TGTGCCAGCACCAAAGAACAGGGCCCCTACTATGGCTACACCTTC.

The V and J genes are TRBV7-9 and TRBJ1-2; 7 bases are a match to TRBD1. The CDR3 runs to 16 residues. The germline V gene encodes CDR1 SEHNR and CDR2 FQNEAQ (reference sequence). The junction had 12 bases not matched to a gene; V was cut back by 0 bases and J by 8 bases. Here the CDR3 reads CASSLARTGSMGGYTF. CDR3 coding DNA: TGTGCCAGCAGCTTAGCGAGGACAGGCAGCATGGGCGGCTACACCTTC.

The chain recombines TRBV18 with TRBJ2-5; D call uncertain. V lost 6 bases to trimming and J lost 5 bases, with 19 bases between them. Germline CDR1 is KGHSH and CDR2 is LQKENI. The CDR3 totals 15 residues. In nucleotides, the CDR3 is TGTGCCAGCTCCTTCCAGCGCCAGACCTCCGAGACCCAGTACTTC. Translating gives CASSFQRQTSETQYF.

The chain employs TRBV4-1 and TRBJ1-1; TRBD1 aligns across 8 bases. CDR3 length equals 20 residues. Germline V gene sequence: CDR1 MGHRA, CDR2 YSYEKL. The trim removed 0 bases at V and 0 bases at J, leaving 15 bases unmatched. The CDR3 spells CASSQEGGWTGYSLNTEAFF. The CDR3 DNA is TGCGCCAGCAGCCAAGAAGGAGGCTGGACAGGGTATTCCCTGAACACTGAAGCTTTCTTT.

V and J are TRBV19 and TRBJ2-5, with 7 bases aligning to TRBD1. The CDR3 has 15 residues. With V trimmed by 10 bases and J by 2 bases, 13 bases remained unmatched. Germline V lookup: CDR1 LNHDA, CDR2 SQIVND (reference sequence). CDR3 sequence (DNA): TGTGCCACAACGCGGTCGGGACAGTCTCAAGAGACCCAGTACTTC. Its protein is CATTRSGQSQETQYF.

This clone was seen a handful of times. The chain has TRBV6-2 or TRBV6-3 and TRBJ2-3, with 7 bases aligning to TRBD1. The CDR3 covers 16 residues. Per germline, CDR1 MNHEY and CDR2 SVGEGT. The V segment lost 6 bases and the J segment 2 bases; nucleotides outside the gene matches: 11. The CDR3 protein is CASSSPGTAYTDTQYF. CDR3 bases: TGTGCCAGCAGCTCCCCCGGGACAGCTTACACAGATACGCAGTATTTT.

Regarding this clone: At one end, the junction sequence differs from germline, possibly due to a read error. The chain is built from TRBV7-7 and TRBJ2-3; TRBD2 aligns across 12 bases. The CDR3 totals 22 residues. Looked up from germline, CDR1 is SSHAT and CDR2 is FNYEAQ (reference sequence). This chain's CDR3 is CASSLGSTLAGGPRGSTDTQYF. The DNA for the CDR3 is TGTGCTAGCAGCTTAGGATCCACACTAGCGGGGGGCCCTCGCGGGAGCACAGATACGCAGTATTTT.

The rearrangement joins TRBV4-1 to TRBJ1-2; TRBD1 might be the D (5 bases). CDR1 and CDR2 from the germline V gene are MGHRA and YSYEKL. This CDR3 is built from 15 residues. V lost 1 base, J lost 8 bases, and 17 bases lay in between. CDR3 in DNA: TGCGCCAGCAGCCAAGTGGGGGGTAAAGCTACGGGCTACACCTTC. Its translation is CASSQVGGKATGYTF.